The clone carrying this T cell receptor (beta chain) is classed as medium-sized. The antigen remains undetermined. Study results and caveats: Under 2.2% of tumor Treg sequences matched blood Tregs or memory cells. Tumor memory CD4+ T cell TCR gene usage was found to cluster with blood and lymph node memory CD4+ cells and with lymph node naive CD4+ cells. Tumor Tregs overlapped most with tumor, then blood, naive CD4+ cells.

The CDR3 extends over 14 amino acids. V was pared by 1 base and J by 4 bases, with 10 bases between. Amplification of TRBV12-4/TRBJ1-2 clonotypes used adaptor-ligated barcode primers. TCRdb reprocessed the multiplex PCR reads via MiXCR and lists one record per CDR3 protein. The sample holds approximately 890 distinct CDR3 sequences; 8.4% are singletons and the top ten take approximately 84%. Sequencing was done on a sample of naive CD4+ T cells sorted from blood. As for subset: naive CD4+ T cells, CD4+CD45RA+CD25-. The chain is built from TRBV12-3 or TRBV12-4 and TRBJ1-2; D remains ambiguous. The origin of this receptor is a female donor with breast cancer. The CDR3 sequence is CASSLGPQVYGYTF. The CDR3 coding sequence is TGTGCCAGCAGTTTAGGCCCGCAGGTCTATGGCTACACCTTC.